This record concerns one TCR beta chain sequence. TCRdb's table, derived via immunoSEQ multiplex PCR, lists solely in-frame clones and lacks some. The table lists approximately 700,000 clones, 55% to 85% of them singletons. Germline-derived CDR1 and CDR2 are SGDLS and YYNGEE. V lost 3 bases, J lost 0 bases, and 6 bases lay in between. The CDR3 runs to 13 residues. The data originate from a study of shared clonotypes between healthy human individuals. This TCR was recovered from a woman aged 30 to 39 in good health. The sample consisted of memory CD4+ T cells sorted from blood. Described subset: CD45RA-negative fraction. The V and J genes are TRBV9 and TRBJ1-1; D call uncertain. CDR3 DNA: TGTGCCAGCAGCGCCAACCTGAACACTGAAGCTTTCTTT. It codes for CASSANLNTEAFF.